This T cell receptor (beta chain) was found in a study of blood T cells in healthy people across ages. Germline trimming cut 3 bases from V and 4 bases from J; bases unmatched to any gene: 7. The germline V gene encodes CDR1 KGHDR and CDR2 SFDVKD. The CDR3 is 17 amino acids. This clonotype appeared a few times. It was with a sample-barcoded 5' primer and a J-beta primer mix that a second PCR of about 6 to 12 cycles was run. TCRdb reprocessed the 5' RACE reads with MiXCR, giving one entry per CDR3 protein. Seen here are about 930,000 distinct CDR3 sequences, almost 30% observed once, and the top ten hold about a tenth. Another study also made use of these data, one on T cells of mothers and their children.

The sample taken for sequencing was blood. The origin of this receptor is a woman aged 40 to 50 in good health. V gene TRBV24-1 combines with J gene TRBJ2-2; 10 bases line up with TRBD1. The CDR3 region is CATSDPGTGASTGELFF. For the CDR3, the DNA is TGTGCCACCAGTGATCCGGGGACAGGGGCCTCCACCGGGGAGCTGTTTTTT.